This T cell receptor (beta chain) was recovered during a study of identical twins. This CDR3 has 15 amino acids. CDR1 SGHRS and CDR2 YFSETQ come from the germline V gene. Trimming pared 5 bases from V and 9 bases from J, leaving 21 bases between. TCRdb processed the 5' RACE reads anew with MiXCR; each CDR3 protein has one entry. Found here are about 810,000 distinct CDR3 sequences, around 12% of them singletons; the top ten hold around 1.6%. Study-wide points: Weaker excess twin sharing was seen among beta out-of-frame sequences.

This clonotype was counted only a few times. The antigen is undetermined. The sample was also linked to a second study, of yellow fever vaccine responses in identical twins.

The chain links TRBV5-1 to TRBJ2-1; perhaps TRBD2 as D (5 bases). The specimen was PBMCs. The clonotype was recovered from a woman between 18 and 29 years old in good health. CDR3 loop: CASSSDRGSIGEQFF. CDR3 sequence (DNA): TGCGCCAGCAGTTCCGACCGGGGAAGTATCGGTGAGCAGTTCTTC.